The clone carrying this TCR beta chain was counted ten times or more. Its antigen is as yet unknown. This sample's TCRbeta library carried unique molecular identifier barcodes. TCRdb fed the PCR reads into MiXCR, producing one record per CDR3 protein. This sample has 100,000 to 120,000 distinct CDR3 sequences, with about 6% found just once. This specimen comes from a study of T-cell reconstitution after alpha-beta-depleted transplantation in children. Regarding the study as a whole: Reportedly, only several hundred clones from non-depleted graft cells drove alpha-beta T-cell counts at about two months. T-cell counts and diversity at one year post-transplant came mainly from newly produced T cells. After transplant, high TCRbeta diversity at day 60 in some patients arose from surviving recipient T cells and thymic progenitors.

This receptor was obtained from a male patient aged 2-15 years who had a stem cell transplant for acute lymphoblastic leukemia, so the T cells may come from the graft donor. The starting material was PBMCs, mostly from graft donor cells, obtained 360 days after TCRalphabeta/CD19-depleted stem cell transplant.

The chain's CDR3 is CASSVEVAGGLGQFF. The CDR3 DNA is TGTGCCAGCAGCGTAGAGGTAGCGGGGGGGCTTGGGCAGTTCTTC. The chain carries TRBV9 and TRBJ2-1; 11 nucleotides align to TRBD2. The CDR3 length is 15 residues. CDR1 and CDR2 (germline): SGDLS, YYNGEE. V lost 0 bases, J lost 12 bases, and 8 bases stayed unmatched.